The sequence of this T cell receptor beta chain was determined in a study of blood T cell repertoires in COVID-19. Measured with immunoSEQ multiplex PCR; TCRdb has only the in-frame clones, and not every one. The sample contains about 490,000 clones, 70% to 90% of which appear only once. The germline CDR1 and CDR2 sequences are SEHNR and FQNEAQ (reference sequence). The CDR3 totals 16 residues. V was pared by 5 bases and J by 4 bases, with 9 bases of the junction left unmatched. The V gene is TRBV7-9, the J gene TRBJ1-2; 11 bases fit TRBD1. This TCR derives from a human donor in a cohort sampled during active COVID-19. The sample taken for sequencing was peripheral blood. The CDR3 nucleotides are TGTGCCAGCAGCAGGGACAGGGGGAGTCGTGGCTATGGCTACACCTTC. It yields the protein CASSRDRGSRGYGYTF.